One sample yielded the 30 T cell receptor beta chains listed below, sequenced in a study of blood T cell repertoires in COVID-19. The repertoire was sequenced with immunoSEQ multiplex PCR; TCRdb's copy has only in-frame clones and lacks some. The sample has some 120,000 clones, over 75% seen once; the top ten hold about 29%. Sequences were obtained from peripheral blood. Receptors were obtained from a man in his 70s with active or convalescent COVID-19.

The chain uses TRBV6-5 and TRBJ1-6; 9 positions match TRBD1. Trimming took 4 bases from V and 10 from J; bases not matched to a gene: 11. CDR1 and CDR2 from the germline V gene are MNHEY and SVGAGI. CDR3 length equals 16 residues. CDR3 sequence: CASSFSGQGQRSPLHF. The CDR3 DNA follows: TGTGCCAGCAGTTTTTCCGGACAGGGGCAAAGATCACCCCTCCACTTT.

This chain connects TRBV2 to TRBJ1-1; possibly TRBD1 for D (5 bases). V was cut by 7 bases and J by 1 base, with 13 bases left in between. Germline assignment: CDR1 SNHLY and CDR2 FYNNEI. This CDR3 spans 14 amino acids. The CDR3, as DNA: TGTGCCAGCATATTCCACACAGGGAACACTGAAGCTTTCTTT. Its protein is CASIFHTGNTEAFF.

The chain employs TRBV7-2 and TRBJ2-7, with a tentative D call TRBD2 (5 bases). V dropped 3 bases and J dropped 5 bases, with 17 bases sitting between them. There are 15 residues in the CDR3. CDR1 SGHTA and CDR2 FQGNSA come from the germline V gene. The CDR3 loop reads CASSFLDFPRDEQYF. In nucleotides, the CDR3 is TGTGCCAGCAGCTTTTTGGACTTTCCTCGGGACGAGCAGTACTTC.

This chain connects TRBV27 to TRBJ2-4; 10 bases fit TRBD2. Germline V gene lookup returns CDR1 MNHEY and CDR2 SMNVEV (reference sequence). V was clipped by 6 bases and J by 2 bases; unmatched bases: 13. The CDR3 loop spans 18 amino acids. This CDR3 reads CASRRVVAGGGTKNIQYF. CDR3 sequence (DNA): TGTGCCAGCAGGAGGGTGGTAGCGGGAGGTGGGACCAAAAACATTCAGTACTTC.

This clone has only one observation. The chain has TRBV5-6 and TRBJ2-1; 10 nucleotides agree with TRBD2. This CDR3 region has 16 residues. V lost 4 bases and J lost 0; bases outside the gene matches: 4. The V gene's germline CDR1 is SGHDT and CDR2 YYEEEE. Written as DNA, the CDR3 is TGTGCCAGCAGCCTACTAGCGGGAAGCTCCTACAATGAGCAGTTCTTC. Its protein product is CASSLLAGSSYNEQFF.

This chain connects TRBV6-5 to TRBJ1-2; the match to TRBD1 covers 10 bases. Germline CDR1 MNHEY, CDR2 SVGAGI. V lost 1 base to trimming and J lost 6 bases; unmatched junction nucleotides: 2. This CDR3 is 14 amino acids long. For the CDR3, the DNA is TGTGCCAGCAGTTACTTCGGGACAGGGGATGGCTACACCTTC. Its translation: CASSYFGTGDGYTF.

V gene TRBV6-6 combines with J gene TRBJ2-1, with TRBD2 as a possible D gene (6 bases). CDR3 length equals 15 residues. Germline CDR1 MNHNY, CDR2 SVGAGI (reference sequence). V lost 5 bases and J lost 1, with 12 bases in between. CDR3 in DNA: TGTGCCAGCAGTCACCCTAGCGAGTCCTACAATGAGCAGTTCTTC. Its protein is CASSHPSESYNEQFF.

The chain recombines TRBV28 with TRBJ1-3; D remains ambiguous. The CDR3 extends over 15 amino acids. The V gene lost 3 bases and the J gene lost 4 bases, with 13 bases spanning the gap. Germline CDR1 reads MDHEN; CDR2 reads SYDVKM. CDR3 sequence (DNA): TGTGCCAGCAGTTTTCCCCAAGGAGGAGGAAACACCATATATTTT. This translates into CASSFPQGGGNTIYF.

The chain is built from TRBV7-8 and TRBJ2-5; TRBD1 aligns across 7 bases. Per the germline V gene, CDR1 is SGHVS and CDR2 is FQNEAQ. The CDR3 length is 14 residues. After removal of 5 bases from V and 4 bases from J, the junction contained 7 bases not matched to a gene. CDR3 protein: CASSRGTERETQYF. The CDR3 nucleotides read TGTGCCAGCAGCCGAGGGACAGAAAGAGAGACCCAGTACTTC.

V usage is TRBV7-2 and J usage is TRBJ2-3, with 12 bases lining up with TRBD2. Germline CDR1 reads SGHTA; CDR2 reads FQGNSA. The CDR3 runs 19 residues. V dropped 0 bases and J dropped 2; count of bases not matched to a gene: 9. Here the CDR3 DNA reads TGTGCCAGCAGCTTAGCGCTCGGGCTAGCGGGAGGGCCCACAGATACGCAGTATTTT. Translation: CASSLALGLAGGPTDTQYF.

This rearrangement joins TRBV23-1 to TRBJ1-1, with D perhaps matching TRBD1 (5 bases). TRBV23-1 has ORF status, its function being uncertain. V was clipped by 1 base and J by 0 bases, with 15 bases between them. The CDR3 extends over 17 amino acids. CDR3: CASSQLAGNYMNTEAFF. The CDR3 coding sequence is TGCGCCAGCAGTCAATTGGCAGGGAACTACATGAACACTGAAGCTTTCTTT.

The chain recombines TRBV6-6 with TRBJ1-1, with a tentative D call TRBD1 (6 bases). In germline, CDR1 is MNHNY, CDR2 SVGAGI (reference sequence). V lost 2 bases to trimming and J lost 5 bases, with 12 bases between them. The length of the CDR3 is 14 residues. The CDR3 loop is CASSYRGSWTEAFF. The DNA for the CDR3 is TGTGCCAGCAGTTACAGGGGGTCTTGGACTGAAGCTTTCTTT.

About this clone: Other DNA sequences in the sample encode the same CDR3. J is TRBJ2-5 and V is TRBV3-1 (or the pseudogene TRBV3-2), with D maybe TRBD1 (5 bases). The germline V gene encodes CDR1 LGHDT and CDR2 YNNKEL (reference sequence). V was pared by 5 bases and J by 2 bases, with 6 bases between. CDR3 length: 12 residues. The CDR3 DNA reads TGTGCCAGCAGCAGACAGCAAGAGACCCAGTACTTC. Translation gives CASSRQQETQYF.

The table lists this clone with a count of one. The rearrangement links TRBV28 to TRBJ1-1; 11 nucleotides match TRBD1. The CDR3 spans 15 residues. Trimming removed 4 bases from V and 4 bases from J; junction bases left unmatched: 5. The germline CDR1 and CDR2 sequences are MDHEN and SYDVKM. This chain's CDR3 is CASSSTGTGGTEAFF. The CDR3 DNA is TGTGCCAGCAGTTCTACCGGGACAGGGGGCACTGAAGCTTTCTTT.

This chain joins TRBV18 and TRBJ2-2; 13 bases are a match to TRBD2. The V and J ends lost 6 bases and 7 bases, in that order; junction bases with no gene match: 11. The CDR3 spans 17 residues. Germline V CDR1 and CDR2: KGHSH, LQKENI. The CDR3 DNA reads TGTGCCAGCTCGCGTACTAGCGGGAGGGCCGAAGGCGGGGAGCTGTTTTTT. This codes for CASSRTSGRAEGGELFF.

In DNA, the CDR3 is TGTGCCAGCAGTTTCGGAAGACAGTTCTATGGCTACACCTTC. It specifies CASSFGRQFYGYTF. V is TRBV27 and J is TRBJ1-2; D perhaps matches TRBD1 (5 bases). Germline V gene sequence: CDR1 MNHEY, CDR2 SMNVEV (reference sequence). V lost 3 bases to trimming and J lost 4 bases, with 12 bases between them. CDR3 size: 14 residues.

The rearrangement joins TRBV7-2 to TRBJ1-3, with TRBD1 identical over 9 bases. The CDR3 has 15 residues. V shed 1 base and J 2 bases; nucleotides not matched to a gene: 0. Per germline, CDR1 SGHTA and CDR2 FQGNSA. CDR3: CASSLGTGAGNTIYF. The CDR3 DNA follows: TGTGCCAGCAGCTTAGGGACAGGGGCTGGAAACACCATATATTTT.

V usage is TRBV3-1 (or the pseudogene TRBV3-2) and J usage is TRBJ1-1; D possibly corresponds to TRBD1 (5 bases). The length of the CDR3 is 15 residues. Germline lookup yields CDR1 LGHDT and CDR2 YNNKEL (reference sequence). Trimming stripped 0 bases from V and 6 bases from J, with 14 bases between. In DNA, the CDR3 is TGTGCCAGCAGCCAAGAGGCCAGGGTCTCCGCTGAAGCTTTCTTT. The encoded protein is CASSQEARVSAEAFF.

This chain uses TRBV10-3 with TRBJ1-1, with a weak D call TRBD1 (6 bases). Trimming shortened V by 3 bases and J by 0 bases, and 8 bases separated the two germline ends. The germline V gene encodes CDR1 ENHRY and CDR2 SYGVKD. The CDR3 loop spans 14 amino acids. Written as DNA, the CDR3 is TGTGCCATCAGTGACGGACAGATGAACACTGAAGCTTTCTTT. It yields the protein CAISDGQMNTEAFF.

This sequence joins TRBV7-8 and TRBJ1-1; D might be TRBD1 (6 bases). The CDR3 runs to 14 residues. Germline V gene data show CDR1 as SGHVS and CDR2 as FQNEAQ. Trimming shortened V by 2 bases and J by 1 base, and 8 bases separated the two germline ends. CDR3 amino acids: CASSLTGTNTEAFF. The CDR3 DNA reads TGTGCCAGCAGCTTAACAGGGACGAACACTGAAGCTTTCTTT. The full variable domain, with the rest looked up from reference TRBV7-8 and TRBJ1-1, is GAGVSQSPRYKVAKRGQDVALRCDPISGHVSLFWYQQALGQGPEFLTYFQNEAQLDKSGLPSDRFFAERPEGSVSTLKIQRTQQEDSAVYLCASSLTGTNTEAFFGQGTRLTVV.

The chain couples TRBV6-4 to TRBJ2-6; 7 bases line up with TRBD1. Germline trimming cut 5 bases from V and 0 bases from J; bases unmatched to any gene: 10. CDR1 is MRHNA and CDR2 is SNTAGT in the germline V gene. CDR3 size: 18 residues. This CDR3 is CASSPSWGQISGANVLTF. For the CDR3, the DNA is TGTGCCAGCAGTCCCTCCTGGGGACAGATCTCTGGGGCCAACGTCCTGACTTTC.

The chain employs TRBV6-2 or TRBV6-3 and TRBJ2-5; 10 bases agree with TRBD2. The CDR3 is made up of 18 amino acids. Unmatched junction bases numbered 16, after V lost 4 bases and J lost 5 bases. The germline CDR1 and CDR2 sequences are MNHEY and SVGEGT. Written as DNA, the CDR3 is TGTGCCAGCAGTTTTTCTCATCGGGGGAGCGGGAGGGTGGAGACCCAGTACTTC. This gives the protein CASSFSHRGSGRVETQYF.

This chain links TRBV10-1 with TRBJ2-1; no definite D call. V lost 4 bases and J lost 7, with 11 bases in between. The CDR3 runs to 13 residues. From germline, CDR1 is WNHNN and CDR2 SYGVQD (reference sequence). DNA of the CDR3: TGCGCCAGCAGTGGAGGTAGAGATAATGAGCAGTTCTTC. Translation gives CASSGGRDNEQFF.

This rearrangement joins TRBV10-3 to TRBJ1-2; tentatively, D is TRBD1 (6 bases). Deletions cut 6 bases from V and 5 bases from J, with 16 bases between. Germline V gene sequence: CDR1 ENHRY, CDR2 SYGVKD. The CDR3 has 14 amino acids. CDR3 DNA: TGTGCCATCAGGGAAGCAGGGGCAGGGTATGGCTACACCTTC. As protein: CAIREAGAGYGYTF.

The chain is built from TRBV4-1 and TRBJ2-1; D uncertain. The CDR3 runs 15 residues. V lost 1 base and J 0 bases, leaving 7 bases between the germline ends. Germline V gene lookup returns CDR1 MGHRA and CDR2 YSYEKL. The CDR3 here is CASSQGGISYNEQFF. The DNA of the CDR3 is TGCGCCAGCAGCCAAGGCGGAATCTCCTACAATGAGCAGTTCTTC.

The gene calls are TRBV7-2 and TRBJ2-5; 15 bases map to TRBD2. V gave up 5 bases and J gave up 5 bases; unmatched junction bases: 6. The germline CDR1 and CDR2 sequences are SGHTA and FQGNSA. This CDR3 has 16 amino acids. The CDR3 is CASSPGLAGGGETQYF. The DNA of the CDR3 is TGTGCCAGCAGCCCTGGACTAGCGGGAGGGGGGGAGACCCAGTACTTC.

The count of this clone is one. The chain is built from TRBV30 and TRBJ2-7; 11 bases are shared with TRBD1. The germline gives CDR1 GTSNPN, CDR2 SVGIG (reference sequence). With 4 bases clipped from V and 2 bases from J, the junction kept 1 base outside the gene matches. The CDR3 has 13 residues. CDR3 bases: TGTGCCTGGACGGACAGGGGGCCCTACGAGCAGTACTTC. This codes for CAWTDRGPYEQYF.

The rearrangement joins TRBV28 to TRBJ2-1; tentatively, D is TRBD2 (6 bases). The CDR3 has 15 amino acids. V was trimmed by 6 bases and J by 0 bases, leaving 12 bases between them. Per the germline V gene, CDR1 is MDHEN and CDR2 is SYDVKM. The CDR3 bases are TGTGCCAGCAGGGACGGGACTGTCTCCTACAATGAGCAGTTCTTC. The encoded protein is CASRDGTVSYNEQFF.

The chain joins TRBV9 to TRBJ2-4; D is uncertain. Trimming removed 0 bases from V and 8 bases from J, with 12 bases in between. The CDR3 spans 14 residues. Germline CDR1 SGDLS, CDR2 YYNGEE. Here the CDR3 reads CASSVAPERDIQYF. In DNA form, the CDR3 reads TGTGCCAGCAGCGTAGCCCCGGAACGGGACATTCAGTACTTC.

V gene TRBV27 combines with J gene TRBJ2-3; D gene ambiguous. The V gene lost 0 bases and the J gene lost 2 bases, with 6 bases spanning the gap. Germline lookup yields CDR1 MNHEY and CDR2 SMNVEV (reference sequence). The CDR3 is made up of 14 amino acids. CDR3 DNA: TGTGCCAGCAGTTTATCAGAGCTCACAGATACGCAGTATTTT. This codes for CASSLSELTDTQYF.